This T cell receptor beta chain was profiled in a study of T-cell reconstitution after alpha-beta-depleted transplantation in children. Whole-study findings and limits: After one year, T-cell counts and TCRbeta diversity mostly came from new T cells.

Unmatched junction bases numbered 1, after V lost 4 bases and J lost 5 bases. CDR3 length: 15 residues. Germline assignment: CDR1 MNHNS and CDR2 SASEGT. Unique molecular identifiers were incorporated into the prepared TCRbeta library. MiXCR was run by TCRdb on the PCR reads, yielding one entry per CDR3 protein. This sample yields around 420,000 distinct CDR3 sequences, of which 15% to 20% are seen a single time; under 30% belongs to the top ten. As regards this clonotype: What it binds is not known. The CDR3 carries no conserved terminal phenylalanine or tryptophan, so it likely arises from a read error.

The sample in question was PBMCs, mostly from graft donor cells, obtained 360 days after TCRalphabeta/CD19-depleted stem cell transplant. The sequence derives from a boy younger than two who had a stem cell transplant for Wiskott-Aldrich syndrome, so the T cells may come from the graft donor. The chain is built from TRBV6-1 and TRBJ2-1; the match to TRBD2 covers 14 bases. CDR3: CASSGLAGGDNEQFY. DNA for the CDR3: TGTGCCAGCAGTGGACTAGCGGGAGGGGACAATGAGCAGTTCTAC.